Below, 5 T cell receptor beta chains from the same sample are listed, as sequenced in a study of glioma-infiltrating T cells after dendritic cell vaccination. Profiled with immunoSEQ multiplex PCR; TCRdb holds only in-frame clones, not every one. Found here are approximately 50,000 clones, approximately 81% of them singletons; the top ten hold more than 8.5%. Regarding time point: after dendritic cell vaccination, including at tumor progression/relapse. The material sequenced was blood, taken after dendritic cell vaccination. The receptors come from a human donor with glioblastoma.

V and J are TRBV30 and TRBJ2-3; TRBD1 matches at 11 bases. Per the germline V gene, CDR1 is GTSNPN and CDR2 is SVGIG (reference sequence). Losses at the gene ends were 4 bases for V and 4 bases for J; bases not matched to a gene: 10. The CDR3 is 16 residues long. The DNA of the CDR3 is TGTGCCTGGAAACCCGGACAGGGGGCGGAGGCAGATACGCAGTATTTT. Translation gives CAWKPGQGAEADTQYF.

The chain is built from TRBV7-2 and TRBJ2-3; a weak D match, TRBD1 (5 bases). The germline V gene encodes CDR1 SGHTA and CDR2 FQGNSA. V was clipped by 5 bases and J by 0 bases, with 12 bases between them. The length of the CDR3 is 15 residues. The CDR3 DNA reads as TGTGCCAGCAGCCGACAGAGCAGGAGCACAGATACGCAGTATTTT. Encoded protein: CASSRQSRSTDTQYF.

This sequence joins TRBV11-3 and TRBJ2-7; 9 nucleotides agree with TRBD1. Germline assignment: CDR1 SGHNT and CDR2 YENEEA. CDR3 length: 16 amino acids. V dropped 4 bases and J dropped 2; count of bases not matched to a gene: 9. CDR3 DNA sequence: TGTGCCAGCAGCTGGGGACAGGGCATCACTACCTACGAGCAGTACTTC. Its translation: CASSWGQGITTYEQYF.

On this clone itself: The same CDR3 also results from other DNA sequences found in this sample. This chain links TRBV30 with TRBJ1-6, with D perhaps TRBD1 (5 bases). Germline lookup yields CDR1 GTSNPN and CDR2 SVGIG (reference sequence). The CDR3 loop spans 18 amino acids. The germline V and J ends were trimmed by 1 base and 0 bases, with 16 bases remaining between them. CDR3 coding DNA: TGTGCCTGGAGTGGAGGAGGGGCCCTGAGCTCCTATAATTCACCCCTCCACTTT. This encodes CAWSGGGALSSYNSPLHF.

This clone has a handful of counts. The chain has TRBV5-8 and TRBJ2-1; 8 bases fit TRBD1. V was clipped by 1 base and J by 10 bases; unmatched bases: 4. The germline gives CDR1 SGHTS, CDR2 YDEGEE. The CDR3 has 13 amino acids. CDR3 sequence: CASSLYRTGEQFF. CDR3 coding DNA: TGTGCCAGCAGCTTGTACCGGACAGGGGAGCAGTTCTTC.